A single sample is the source of the 18 T cell receptor beta chains below, sequenced in a study of blood T cell repertoires in COVID-19. This table comes from immunoSEQ multiplex PCR, and its TCRdb copy is limited to in-frame clones, with some not included. The data show some 210,000 clones, with 84% seen just once and more than 4.5% held by the top ten. The sequenced sample consisted of peripheral blood. The receptors derive from a woman in her 70s with active or convalescent COVID-19.

The rearrangement links TRBV3-1 (or the pseudogene TRBV3-2) to TRBJ2-2, with 9 positions matching TRBD2. Germline trimming cut 6 bases from V and 7 bases from J; bases unmatched to any gene: 9. The CDR3 runs to 15 residues. CDR1 is LGHDT and CDR2 is YNNKEL in the germline V gene (reference sequence). In DNA form, the CDR3 reads TGTGCCAGCAGAAGGAATAGCGGGAGCGGCGGGGAGCTGTTTTTT. It translates to CASRRNSGSGGELFF.

This rearrangement joins TRBV11-2 to TRBJ1-1, with 7 bases identical to TRBD1. This CDR3 is built from 14 residues. Germline CDR1 reads SGHAT; CDR2 reads FQNNGV. With V trimmed by 5 bases and J by 5 bases, 8 bases remained unmatched. The CDR3 nucleotides are TGTGCCAGCAGCGCAAACAGGGGAGGTACTGAAGCTTTCTTT. As protein: CASSANRGGTEAFF.

V usage is TRBV5-1 and J usage is TRBJ2-5, with 9 bases fitting TRBD2. CDR1 is SGHRS, CDR2 YFSETQ, per germline. This CDR3 is built from 16 residues. With 2 bases clipped from V and 2 bases from J, the junction kept 7 bases outside the gene matches. The CDR3 nucleotides are TGCGCCAGCAGCTTAGTCGGGACTAGCTGGCAAGAGACCCAGTACTTC. As protein: CASSLVGTSWQETQYF.

V is TRBV5-6 and J is TRBJ2-2; no clear D. The ends were cut back, 7 bases at V and 6 bases at J, with 10 bases in the middle. The CDR3 sequence is 12 residues long. The germline V gene encodes CDR1 SGHDT and CDR2 YYEEEE. For the CDR3, the DNA is TGTGCCAGCGGCATTCGGGCCGGGGAGCTGTTTTTT. Encoded protein: CASGIRAGELFF.

The chain links TRBV9 to TRBJ1-1; D is perhaps TRBD1 (5 bases). Germline loops: CDR1 SGDLS, CDR2 YYNGEE. The V end lost 3 bases, the J end lost 4 bases, and 19 bases lay between the germline ends. The CDR3 spans 16 residues. The CDR3 region is CASSGPSAGHTTEAFF. The CDR3 DNA follows: TGTGCCAGCAGCGGGCCATCAGCAGGGCACACCACTGAAGCTTTCTTT.

The V gene is TRBV28, the J gene TRBJ2-7; possibly TRBD1 for D (5 bases). Germline CDR1 reads MDHEN; CDR2 reads SYDVKM. The CDR3 spans 14 residues. The V gene lost 6 bases and the J gene lost 4 bases, with 16 bases spanning the gap. The CDR3 spells CASREDTPRYEQYF. In nucleotides, the CDR3 is TGTGCCAGCAGAGAGGACACGCCGCGGTACGAGCAGTACTTC.

V and J are TRBV30 and TRBJ2-7; 12 nucleotides match TRBD2. CDR1 and CDR2 (germline): GTSNPN, SVGIG (reference sequence). V was clipped by 3 bases and J by 3 bases; unmatched bases: 3. CDR3 length: 14 residues. The CDR3 DNA reads as TGTGCCTGGAGACTAGCGGGAGGTCGCTACGAGCAGTACTTC. Translating it yields CAWRLAGGRYEQYF.

The rearrangement joins TRBV28 to TRBJ2-3, with 8 bases that match TRBD1. There are 14 residues in the CDR3. Germline CDR1 MDHEN, CDR2 SYDVKM. With V trimmed by 2 bases and J by 6 bases, 4 bases remained unmatched. CDR3 amino acids: CASSLIGTGDTQYF. In DNA, the CDR3 is TGTGCCAGCAGTTTAATTGGGACAGGTGATACGCAGTATTTT.

J is TRBJ2-3 and V is TRBV7-3; D not certain. Germline loops: CDR1 SGHTA, CDR2 FQGTGA. This CDR3 is 12 amino acids long. V shed 3 bases and J shed 3 bases, with 4 bases lying between them. The CDR3 DNA reads TGTGCCAGCAGCTTCTCTACAGATACGCAGTATTTT. Translated, it gives CASSFSTDTQYF.

A note on this clone: This is likely a read error, given that the CDR3 carries no conserved phenylalanine or tryptophan at its end. The J gene is TRBJ1-2, the V gene TRBV5-6; TRBD1 might be the D (6 bases). The CDR3 covers 14 residues. Germline V gene lookup returns CDR1 SGHDT and CDR2 YYEEEE. V lost 3 bases, J lost 5 bases, and 14 bases lay in between. This chain's CDR3 is CASSSRQDVYGYTL. CDR3 bases: TGTGCCAGCAGCTCCCGACAGGACGTTTATGGCTACACCCTC.

The rearrangement links TRBV5-1 to TRBJ2-1; D may be TRBD1 (6 bases). The V gene's germline CDR1 is SGHRS and CDR2 YFSETQ. Deletions cut 0 bases from V and 5 bases from J, with 12 bases between. The CDR3 contains 15 residues. The CDR3 DNA follows: TGCGCCAGCAGCTTGGTCCCAGGACAGCACAATGAGCAGTTCTTC. As protein: CASSLVPGQHNEQFF.

This clone appeared a single time. The chain employs TRBV18 and TRBJ2-5, with TRBD1 as a possible D gene (5 bases). The CDR3 has 13 residues. V was shortened by 3 bases and J by 4 bases, with 9 bases between the two germline ends. Per germline, CDR1 KGHSH and CDR2 LQKENI. The CDR3 DNA reads as TGTGCCAGCTCACCTAGGACAATAGAGACCCAGTACTTC. Translation gives CASSPRTIETQYF.

The V gene is TRBV13, the J gene TRBJ2-5; 9 bases are shared with TRBD1. With V trimmed by 5 bases and J by 5 bases, 9 bases remained unmatched. The CDR3 runs 15 residues. CDR1 is PRHDT, CDR2 FYEKMQ, per germline (reference sequence). CDR3 DNA sequence: TGTGCCAGCAGCGCGAACAGGGGGCGCCGGGAGACCCAGTACTTC. Its protein product is CASSANRGRRETQYF. Full variable domain (missing parts from reference TRBV13 and TRBJ2-5): AAGVIQSPRHLIKEKRETATLKCYPIPRHDTVYWYQQGPGQDPQFLISFYEKMQSDKGSIPDRFSAQQFSDYHSELNMSSLELGDSALYFCASSANRGRRETQYFGPGTRLLVL.

Written as DNA, the CDR3 is TGTGCCAGCAGTTCCGGGACAGCTTATGGCTACACCTTC. It yields the protein CASSSGTAYGYTF. V is TRBV28 and J is TRBJ1-2; TRBD1 matches 7 bases. The CDR3 runs to 13 residues. Trimming cost V 4 bases and J 5 bases; bases outside gene matches: 4. Germline CDR1 MDHEN, CDR2 SYDVKM.

The rearrangement joins TRBV19 to TRBJ2-1, with D hard to call. V was pared by 2 bases and J by 9 bases, with 14 bases between. The germline V gene has CDR1 LNHDA and CDR2 SQIVND (reference sequence). The CDR3 totals 14 residues. DNA for the CDR3: TGTGCCAGTAGTATATTGAGGTTGTTGGGTGAGCAGTTCTTC. This translates into CASSILRLLGEQFF.

This clone was seen many times. The chain joins TRBV28 to TRBJ1-5; D is perhaps TRBD1 (6 bases). The CDR3 length is 14 residues. Germline-derived CDR1 and CDR2 are MDHEN and SYDVKM. The V and J ends lost 6 bases and 7 bases respectively, with 16 bases between them. Here the CDR3 reads CASRPTGTSQPQHF. DNA for the CDR3: TGTGCCAGCAGGCCTACAGGGACCTCCCAGCCCCAGCATTTT.

V and J are TRBV19 and TRBJ2-5; 9 bases align to TRBD1. Germline V gives CDR1 LNHDA, CDR2 SQIVND (reference sequence). V lost 3 bases, J lost 4 bases, and 9 bases stayed unmatched. The CDR3 is made up of 16 amino acids. The CDR3 is CASSIGGTGLGETQYF. Written as DNA, the CDR3 is TGTGCCAGTAGTATCGGCGGGACAGGGCTTGGAGAGACCCAGTACTTC. The full variable domain, rest sourced from reference TRBV19 and TRBJ2-5, is DGGITQSPKYLFRKEGQNVTLSCEQNLNHDAMYWYRQDPGQGLRLIYYSQIVNDFQKGDIAEGYSVSREKKESFPLTVTSAQKNPTAFYLCASSIGGTGLGETQYFGPGTRLLVL.

J is TRBJ2-3 and V is TRBV24-1, with 13 bases matching TRBD2. The germline CDR1 and CDR2 sequences are KGHDR and SFDVKD. With V trimmed by 9 bases and J by 3 bases, 2 bases remained unmatched. The CDR3 is 14 amino acids. The CDR3, as DNA: TGTGCCACCGTGACTAGCGGGAGGACAGATACGCAGTATTTT. Protein: CATVTSGRTDTQYF.